This T cell receptor (beta chain) emerged from a study of T cells in Graves' hyperthyroidism and ophthalmopathy. The source material, RNA transcripts, was used to amplify TCR beta CDR3 regions. Primed by the HTBI set, a first-round RT-PCR was run on the TCR CDR3. One entry per CDR3 protein, called by TCRdb with MiXCR from the multiplex PCR reads. The table has under 500,000 distinct CDR3 sequences, about 14% seen once; the top ten hold 25% to 30%. Germline CDR1 reads GTSNPN; CDR2 reads SVGIG (reference sequence). The CDR3 is made up of 12 amino acids. With 4 bases removed from V and 8 bases from J, the gap between germline ends came to 9 bases.

The rearrangement joins TRBV30 to TRBJ1-6, with no clear D. Input material: blood. The receptor comes from a man between 50 and 59 years old with Graves' ophthalmopathy. CDR3 loop: CAWNVGYSPLHF. CDR3 nucleotide sequence: TGTGCCTGGAATGTTGGATATTCACCCCTCCACTTT.